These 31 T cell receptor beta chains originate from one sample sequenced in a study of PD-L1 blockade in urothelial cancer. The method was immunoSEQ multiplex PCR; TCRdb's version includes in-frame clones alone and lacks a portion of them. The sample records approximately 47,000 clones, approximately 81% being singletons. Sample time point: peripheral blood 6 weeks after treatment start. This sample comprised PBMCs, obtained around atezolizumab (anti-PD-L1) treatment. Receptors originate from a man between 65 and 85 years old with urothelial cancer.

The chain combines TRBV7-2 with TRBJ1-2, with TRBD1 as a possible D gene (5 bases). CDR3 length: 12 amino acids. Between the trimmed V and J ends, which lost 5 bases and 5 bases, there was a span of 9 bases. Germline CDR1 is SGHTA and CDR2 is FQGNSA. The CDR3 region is CASSPDRYGYTF. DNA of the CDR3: TGTGCCAGCAGCCCTGACAGATATGGCTACACCTTC. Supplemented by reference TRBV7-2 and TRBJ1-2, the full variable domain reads GAGVSQSPSNKVTEKGKDVELRCDPISGHTALYWYRQSLGQGLEFLIYFQGNSAPDKSGLPSDRFSAERTGGSVSTLTIQRTQQEDSAVYLCASSPDRYGYTFGSGTRLTVV.

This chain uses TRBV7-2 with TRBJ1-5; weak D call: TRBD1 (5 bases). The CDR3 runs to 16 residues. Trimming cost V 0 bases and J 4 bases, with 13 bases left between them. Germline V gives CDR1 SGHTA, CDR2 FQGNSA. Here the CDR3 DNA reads TGTGCCAGCAGCTTAGCGATTGACAGAGGTAATCAGCCCCAGCATTTT. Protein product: CASSLAIDRGNQPQHF.

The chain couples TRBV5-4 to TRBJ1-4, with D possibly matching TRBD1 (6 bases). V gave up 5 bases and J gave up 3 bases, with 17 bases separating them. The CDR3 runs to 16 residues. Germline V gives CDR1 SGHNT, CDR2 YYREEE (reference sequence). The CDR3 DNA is TGTGCCAGCAGTTTTATCCCCAGGGGAGCTAATGAAAAACTGTTTTTT. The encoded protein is CASSFIPRGANEKLFF.

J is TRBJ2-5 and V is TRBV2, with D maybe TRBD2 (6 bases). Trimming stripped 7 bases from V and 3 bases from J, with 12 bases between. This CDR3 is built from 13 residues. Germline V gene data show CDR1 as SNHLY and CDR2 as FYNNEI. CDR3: CASNGGNKETQYF. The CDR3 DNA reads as TGTGCCAGCAACGGGGGAAACAAAGAGACCCAGTACTTC.

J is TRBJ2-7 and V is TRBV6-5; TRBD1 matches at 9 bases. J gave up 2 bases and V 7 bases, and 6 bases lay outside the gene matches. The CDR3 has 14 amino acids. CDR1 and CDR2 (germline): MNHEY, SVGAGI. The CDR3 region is CASNPGQGTYEQYF. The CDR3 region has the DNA TGTGCCAGCAATCCGGGACAGGGAACCTACGAGCAGTACTTC.

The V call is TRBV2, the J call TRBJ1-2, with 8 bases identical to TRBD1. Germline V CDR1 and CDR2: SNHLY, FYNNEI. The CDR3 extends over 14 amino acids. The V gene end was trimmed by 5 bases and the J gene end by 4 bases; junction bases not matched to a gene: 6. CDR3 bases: TGTGCCAGCAGTTTAGGACAGGGACTCTATGGCTACACCTTC. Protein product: CASSLGQGLYGYTF. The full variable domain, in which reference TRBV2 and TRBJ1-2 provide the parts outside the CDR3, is EPEVTQTPSHQVTQMGQEVILRCVPISNHLYFYWYRQILGQKVEFLVSFYNNEISEKSEIFDDQFSVERPDGSNFTLKIRSTKLEDSAMYFCASSLGQGLYGYTFGSGTRLTVV.

CDR3 sequence: CASSGQGSAQYF. CDR3 sequence (DNA): TGTGCCAGCAGTGGACAGGGGTCGGCGCAGTACTTC. This sequence joins TRBV28 and TRBJ2-7, with 9 nucleotides matching TRBD1. The CDR3 sequence is 12 residues long. Unmatched junction bases numbered 5, after V lost 5 bases and J lost 9 bases. The germline gives CDR1 MDHEN, CDR2 SYDVKM.

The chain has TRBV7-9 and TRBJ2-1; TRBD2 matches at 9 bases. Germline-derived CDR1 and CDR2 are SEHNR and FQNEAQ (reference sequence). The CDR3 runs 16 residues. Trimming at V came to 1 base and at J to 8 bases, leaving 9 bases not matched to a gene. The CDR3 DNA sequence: TGTGCCAGCAGCTTAGGGGCGGGAGGGCCGGCGTATGAGCAGTTCTTC. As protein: CASSLGAGGPAYEQFF.

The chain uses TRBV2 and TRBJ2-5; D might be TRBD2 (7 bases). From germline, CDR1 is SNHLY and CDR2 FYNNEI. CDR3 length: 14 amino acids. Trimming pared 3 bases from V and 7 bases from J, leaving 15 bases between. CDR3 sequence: CASSDAFRGGTQYF. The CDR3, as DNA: TGTGCCAGCAGTGATGCCTTTAGGGGGGGGACCCAGTACTTC. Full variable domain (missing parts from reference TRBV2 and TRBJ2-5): EPEVTQTPSHQVTQMGQEVILRCVPISNHLYFYWYRQILGQKVEFLVSFYNNEISEKSEIFDDQFSVERPDGSNFTLKIRSTKLEDSAMYFCASSDAFRGGTQYFGPGTRLLVL.

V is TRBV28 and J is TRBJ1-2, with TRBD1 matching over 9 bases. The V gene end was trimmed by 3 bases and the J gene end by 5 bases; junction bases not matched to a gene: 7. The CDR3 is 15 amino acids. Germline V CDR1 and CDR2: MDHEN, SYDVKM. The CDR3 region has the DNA TGTGCCAGCAGTTTCGTTCGACAGGGGGTGTATGGCTACACCTTC. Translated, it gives CASSFVRQGVYGYTF.

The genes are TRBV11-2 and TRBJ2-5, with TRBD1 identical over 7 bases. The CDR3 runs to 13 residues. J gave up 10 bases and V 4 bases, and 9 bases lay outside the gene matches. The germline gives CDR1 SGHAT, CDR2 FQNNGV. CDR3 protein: CASSSNLQGVQYF. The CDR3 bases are TGTGCCAGCAGCTCGAACCTCCAGGGGGTCCAGTACTTC. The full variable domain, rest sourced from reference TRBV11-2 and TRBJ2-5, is EAGVAQSPRYKIIEKRQSVAFWCNPISGHATLYWYQQILGQGPKLLIQFQNNGVVDDSQLPKDRFSAERLKGVDSTLKIQPAKLEDSAVYLCASSSNLQGVQYFGPGTRLLVL.

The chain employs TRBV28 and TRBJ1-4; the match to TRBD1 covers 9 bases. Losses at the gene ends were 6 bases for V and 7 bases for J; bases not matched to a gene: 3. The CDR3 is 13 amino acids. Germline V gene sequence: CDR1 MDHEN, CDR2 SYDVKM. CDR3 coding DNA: TGTGCCAGCAGCGACAGGGGGTCTGAAAAACTGTTTTTT. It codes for CASSDRGSEKLFF.

In nucleotides, the CDR3 is TGTGCCAGTAGTACTGACTTGACTAGCGGCTTGAGGGAGCAGTTCTTC. Protein sequence: CASSTDLTSGLREQFF. The rearrangement joins TRBV19 to TRBJ2-1, with TRBD2 identical over 9 bases. The length of the CDR3 is 16 residues. The ends lost 4 bases at V and 10 bases at J; junction bases unmatched: 14. Germline lookup yields CDR1 LNHDA and CDR2 SQIVND (reference sequence).

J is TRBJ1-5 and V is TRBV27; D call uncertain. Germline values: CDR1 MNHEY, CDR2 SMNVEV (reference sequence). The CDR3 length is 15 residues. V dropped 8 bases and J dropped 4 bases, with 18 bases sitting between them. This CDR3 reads CASGKPGKGNQPQHF. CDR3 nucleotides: TGTGCCAGCGGAAAACCGGGAAAAGGGAATCAGCCCCAGCATTTT.

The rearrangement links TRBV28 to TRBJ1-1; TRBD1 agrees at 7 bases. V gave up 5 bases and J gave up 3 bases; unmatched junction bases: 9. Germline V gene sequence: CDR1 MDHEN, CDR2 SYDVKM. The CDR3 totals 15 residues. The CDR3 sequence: CASSPLGTAYTEAFF. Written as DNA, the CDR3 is TGTGCCAGCAGTCCCTTAGGGACAGCCTACACTGAAGCTTTCTTT.

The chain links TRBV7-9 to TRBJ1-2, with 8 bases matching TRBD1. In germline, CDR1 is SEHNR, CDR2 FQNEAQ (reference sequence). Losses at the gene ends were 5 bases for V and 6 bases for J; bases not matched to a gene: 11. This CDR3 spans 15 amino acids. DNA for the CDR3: TGTGCCAGCAGCGTTTTGACAGGGGAAAGGGATGGCTACACCTTC. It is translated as CASSVLTGERDGYTF.

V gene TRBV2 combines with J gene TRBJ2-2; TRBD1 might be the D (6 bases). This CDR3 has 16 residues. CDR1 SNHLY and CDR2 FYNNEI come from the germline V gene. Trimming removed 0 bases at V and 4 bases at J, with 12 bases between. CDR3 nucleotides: TGTGCCAGCAGTGAAGCGCCTACAGGGACCACCGGGGAGCTGTTTTTT. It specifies CASSEAPTGTTGELFF.

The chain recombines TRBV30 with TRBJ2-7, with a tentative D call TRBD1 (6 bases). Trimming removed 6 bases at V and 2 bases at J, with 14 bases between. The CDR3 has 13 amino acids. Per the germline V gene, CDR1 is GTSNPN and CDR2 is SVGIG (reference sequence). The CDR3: CACRGNRAYEQYF. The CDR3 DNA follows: TGTGCCTGCAGAGGGAACAGGGCCTACGAGCAGTACTTC.

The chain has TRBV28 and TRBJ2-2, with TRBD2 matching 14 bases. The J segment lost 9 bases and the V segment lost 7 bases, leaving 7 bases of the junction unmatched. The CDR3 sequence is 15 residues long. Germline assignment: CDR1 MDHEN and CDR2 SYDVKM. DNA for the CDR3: TGTGCCAGCAATCTGGGACTAGCGGGAGTCCGGGAGCTGTTTTTT. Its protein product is CASNLGLAGVRELFF.

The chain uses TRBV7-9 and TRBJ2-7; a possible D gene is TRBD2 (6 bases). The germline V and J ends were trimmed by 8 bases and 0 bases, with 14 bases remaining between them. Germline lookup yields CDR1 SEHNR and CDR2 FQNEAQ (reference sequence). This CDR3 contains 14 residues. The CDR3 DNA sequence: TGTGCCAGCCGAAGCGGGTCTGACTCCTACGAGCAGTACTTC. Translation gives CASRSGSDSYEQYF.

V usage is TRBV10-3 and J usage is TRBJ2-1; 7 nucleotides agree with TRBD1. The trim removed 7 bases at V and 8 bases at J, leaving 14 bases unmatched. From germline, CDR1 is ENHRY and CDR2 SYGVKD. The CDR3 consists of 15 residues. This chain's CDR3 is CAINPGQGVRHEQFF. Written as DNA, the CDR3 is TGTGCCATCAACCCGGGGCAGGGGGTAAGGCATGAGCAGTTCTTC.

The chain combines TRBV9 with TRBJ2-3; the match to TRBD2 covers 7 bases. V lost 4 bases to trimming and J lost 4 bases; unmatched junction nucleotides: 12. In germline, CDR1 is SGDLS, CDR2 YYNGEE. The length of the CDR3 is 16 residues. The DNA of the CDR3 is TGTGCCAGCAGCCCAAAGCTAGGGGAGGGCCCAGATACGCAGTATTTT. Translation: CASSPKLGEGPDTQYF.

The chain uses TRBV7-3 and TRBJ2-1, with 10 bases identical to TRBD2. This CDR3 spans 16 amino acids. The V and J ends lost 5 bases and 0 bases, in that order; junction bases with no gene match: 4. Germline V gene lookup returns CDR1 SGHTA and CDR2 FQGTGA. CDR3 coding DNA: TGTGCCAGCAGCAGGTCTAGCGGGAGCTCCTACAATGAGCAGTTCTTC. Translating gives CASSRSSGSSYNEQFF.

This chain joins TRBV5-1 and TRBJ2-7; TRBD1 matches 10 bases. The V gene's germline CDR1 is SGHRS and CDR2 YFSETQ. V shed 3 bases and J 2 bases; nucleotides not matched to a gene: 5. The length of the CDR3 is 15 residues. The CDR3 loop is CASSSGTGETYEQYF. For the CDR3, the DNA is TGCGCCAGCAGCTCCGGGACAGGGGAGACCTACGAGCAGTACTTC.

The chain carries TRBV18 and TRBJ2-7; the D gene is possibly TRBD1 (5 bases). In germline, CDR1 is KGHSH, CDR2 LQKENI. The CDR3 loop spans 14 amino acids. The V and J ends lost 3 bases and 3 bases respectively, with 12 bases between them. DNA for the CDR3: TGTGCCAGCTCACCTCACGACAGCTACTACGAGCAGTACTTC. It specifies CASSPHDSYYEQYF.

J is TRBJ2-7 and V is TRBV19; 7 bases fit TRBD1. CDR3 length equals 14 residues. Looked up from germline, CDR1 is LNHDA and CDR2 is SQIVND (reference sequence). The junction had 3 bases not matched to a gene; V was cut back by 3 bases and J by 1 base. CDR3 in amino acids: CASSIETGSYEQYF. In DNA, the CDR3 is TGTGCCAGTAGTATCGAGACAGGGTCCTACGAGCAGTACTTC.

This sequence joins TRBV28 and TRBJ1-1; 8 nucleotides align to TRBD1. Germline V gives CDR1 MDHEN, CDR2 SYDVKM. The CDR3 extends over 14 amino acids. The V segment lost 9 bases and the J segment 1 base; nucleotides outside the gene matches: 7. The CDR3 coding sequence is TGTGCCAGTTTTCCCGGGACAGGGAACACTGAAGCTTTCTTT. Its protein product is CASFPGTGNTEAFF.

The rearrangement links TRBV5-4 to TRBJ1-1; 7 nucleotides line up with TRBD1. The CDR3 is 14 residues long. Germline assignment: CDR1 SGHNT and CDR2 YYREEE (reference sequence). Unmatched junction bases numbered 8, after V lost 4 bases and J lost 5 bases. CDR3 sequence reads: CASSPTGDRTEAFF. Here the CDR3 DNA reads TGTGCCAGCAGCCCAACAGGGGATCGGACTGAAGCTTTCTTT.

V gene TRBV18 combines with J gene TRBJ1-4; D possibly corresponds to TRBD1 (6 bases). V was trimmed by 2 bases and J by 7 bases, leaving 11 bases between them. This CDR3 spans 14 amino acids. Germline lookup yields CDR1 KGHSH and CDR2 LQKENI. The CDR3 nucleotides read TGTGCCAGCTCACCAGGGGGCAACGGTGAAAAACTGTTTTTT. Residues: CASSPGGNGEKLFF.

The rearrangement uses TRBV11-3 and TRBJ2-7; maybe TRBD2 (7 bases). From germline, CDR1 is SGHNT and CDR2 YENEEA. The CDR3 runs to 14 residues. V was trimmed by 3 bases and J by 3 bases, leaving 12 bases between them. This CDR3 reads CASSLGGGGYEQYF. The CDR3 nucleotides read TGTGCCAGCAGCTTGGGAGGGGGAGGCTACGAGCAGTACTTC.

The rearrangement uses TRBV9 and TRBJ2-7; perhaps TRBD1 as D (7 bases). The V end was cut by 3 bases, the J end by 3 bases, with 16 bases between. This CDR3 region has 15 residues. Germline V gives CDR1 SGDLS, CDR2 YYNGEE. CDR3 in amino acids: CASSAGRGGGYEQYF. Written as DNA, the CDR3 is TGTGCCAGCAGCGCCGGGAGAGGGGGCGGCTACGAGCAGTACTTC.